This TCR beta chain was sequenced during a study of blood T cell repertoires in COVID-19. For the study at large: Acute and convalescent COVID-19 specimens originated in the United States, Italy and Spain.

In the study's own analysis: By means of reference gene primer amplification, nucleated cell counts were estimated. Assay used: immunoSEQ multiplex PCR; TCRdb lists only in-frame clones, some missing. V and J calls plus clone size are reproduced from that table; the DNA served to infer D and trimming. The top ten clones hold about 5.1% of a sample with 90,000 to 120,000 clones, about 89% of them seen once. Germline CDR1 is MGHRA and CDR2 is YSYEKL. Germline trimming cut 3 bases from V and 5 bases from J; bases unmatched to any gene: 4. There are 15 residues in the CDR3. Material: peripheral blood. The source is a human donor in a cohort sampled during active COVID-19. This chain connects TRBV4-1 to TRBJ2-2; 9 nucleotides line up with TRBD1. The CDR3 region has the DNA TGCGCCAGCAGCCAGAGGGACAGGGAAACCGGGGAGCTGTTTTTT. Translation: CASSQRDRETGELFF.